This T cell receptor (beta chain) was captured by sequencing in a study of T cells in Graves' hyperthyroidism and ophthalmopathy. In its sample, this clonotype was seen a few times. The CDR3 regions of TCR beta were amplified from RNA transcripts. The TCR CDR3 was amplified in a first-round RT-PCR using the HTBI primer set. TCRdb reanalysed the multiplex PCR reads using MiXCR and keeps one entry per CDR3 protein. The data show around 370,000 distinct CDR3 sequences, roughly 20% seen once. This sequence originates from a man aged 18 to 35 with Graves' ophthalmopathy. The specimen was blood.

CDR3 residues: CATSRRTGDEQYF. CDR3 nucleotides: TGTGCCACCAGCCGCCGGACAGGGGACGAGCAGTACTTC. This chain connects TRBV15 to TRBJ2-7, with 9 nucleotides matching TRBD1. V lost 5 bases and J lost 5; bases outside the gene matches: 4. CDR1 is LNHNV, CDR2 YYDKDF, per germline (reference sequence). This CDR3 comprises 13 residues.